This T cell receptor beta chain was profiled in a study of blood T cells in healthy people across ages. Study-wide points: Underestimates were what the diversity estimates from one million T cells were considered to be. Researchers said unsorted PBMCs prevented a conclusive naive versus antigen-experienced comparison.

The second PCR ran about 6 to 12 cycles with a sample-barcoded 5' primer and J-beta primers. Every cDNA molecule bore a tag from a template-switch adaptor containing 12 random nucleotides. Paired-end reads containing CDR3 totaled no fewer than 2.5 million for each sample. Each CDR3 protein is one row after TCRdb ran MiXCR on the 5' RACE reads. The sample yields 1,500,000 or so distinct CDR3 sequences, approximately 42% seen once. CDR1 SQVTM and CDR2 ANQGSEA come from the germline V gene. The CDR3 sequence is 14 residues long. V was shortened by 5 bases and J by 4 bases, with 14 bases between the two germline ends. In this sample, this clonotype turned up a few times. Its antigen is as yet unknown.

Sequencing input: blood. The source of this sequence is a woman under 30 in good health. The chain couples TRBV29-1 to TRBJ2-2; a weak D match, TRBD1 (6 bases). CDR3 in amino acids: CSVPYPGVTGELFF. DNA for the CDR3: TGCAGCGTTCCCTACCCAGGGGTCACCGGGGAGCTGTTTTTT.